The rows below give T cell receptor beta chains drawn from one sample of a study of shared clonotypes between healthy human individuals. Sequencing used immunoSEQ multiplex PCR; TCRdb keeps in-frame clones, though not all of them. The table records millions of clones, 95% of them present only once. The specimen sequenced was naive CD4+ T cells sorted from blood. The receptors originated from a man between 18 and 35 years old in good health. Both conserved end residues are part of each CDR3. The D gene is left open where the match is weak. Only some rows state a clone size, as once, few, many or a class for expanded clones.

CDR3 | DNA | length | size | J | D | V
CASRKSGAAGYGYTF | TGTGCCAGCAGGAAATCAGGGGCAGCAGGCTATGGCTACACCTTC | 15 | NA | TRBJ1-2 | NA | TRBV28
CASSSYRVGTGELFF | TGTGCCAGCAGCTCATACAGGGTTGGTACCGGGGAGCTGTTTTTT | 15 | NA | TRBJ2-2 | NA | TRBV5-4
CASTGETQYF | TGTGCCAGCACGGGGGAGACCCAGTACTTC | 10 | NA | TRBJ2-5 | NA | TRBV6-5
CASSQEPQTSHSRQETQYF | TGTGCCAGCAGCCAAGAACCTCAGACTAGCCATAGCCGCCAAGAGACCCAGTACTTC | 19 | NA | TRBJ2-5 | TRBD2 | TRBV14
CASSLGETGSEQYF | TGCGCCAGCAGCTTGGGGGAAACAGGGTCCGAGCAGTACTTC | 14 | NA | TRBJ2-7 | NA | TRBV5-1
CASSRSGQGVSPLHF | TGTGCCAGTAGTAGGTCAGGACAGGGAGTTTCACCCCTCCACTTT | 15 | NA | TRBJ1-6 | TRBD1 | TRBV19
CASSHGDGFRNEKLFF | TGCGCCAGCAGCCACGGGGACGGGTTCCGTAATGAAAAACTGTTTTTT | 16 | NA | TRBJ1-4 | NA | TRBV4-1
CASSAAGTANTGELFF | TGTGCCAGCAGCGCAGCCGGGACAGCAAACACCGGGGAGCTGTTTTTT | 16 | NA | TRBJ2-2 | TRBD1 | TRBV9
CASARGGSMNTEAFF | TGTGCCAGCGCTCGGGGGGGTAGTATGAACACTGAAGCTTTCTTT | 15 | NA | TRBJ1-1 | NA | TRBV6-1
CASSSWTNYEQYF | TGTGCCAGCAGTTCCTGGACGAATTACGAGCAGTACTTC | 13 | NA | TRBJ2-7 | NA | TRBV5-4
CASSQSTGGRYNEQFF | TGCGCCAGCAGCCAGAGTACAGGGGGAAGGTACAATGAGCAGTTCTTC | 16 | NA | TRBJ2-1 | TRBD1 | TRBV4-1
CASSSRETQYF | TGTGCCAGCAGCTCCCGTGAGACCCAGTACTTC | 11 | NA | TRBJ2-5 | NA | TRBV7-9
CASTYRGQNTEAFF | TGTGCCAGTACTTACAGGGGCCAGAACACTGAAGCTTTCTTT | 14 | NA | TRBJ1-1 | TRBD1 | TRBV19
CSARRGEQYF | TGCAGTGCTAGAAGAGGGGAGCAGTACTTC | 10 | NA | TRBJ2-7 | NA | TRBV20-1
CASSLPGGLSNQPQHF | TGTGCCAGCAGTTTACCGGGAGGCTTGAGCAATCAGCCCCAGCATTTT | 16 | NA | TRBJ1-5 | NA | TRBV28
CASSRGQENIQYF | TGTGCCAGCAGCCGCGGACAGGAAAACATTCAGTACTTC | 13 | NA | TRBJ2-4 | TRBD1 | TRBV7-9
CASSWDTGELFF | TGCGCCAGCAGCTGGGACACCGGGGAGCTGTTTTTT | 12 | few | TRBJ2-2 | NA | TRBV5-1
CASSYTGTSGTSTDTQYF | TGCGCCAGCAGCTACACCGGGACTAGCGGAACTAGCACAGATACGCAGTATTTT | 18 | NA | TRBJ2-3 | TRBD2 | TRBV5-1
CASSPMGGNQPQHF | TGTGCCAGCTCACCAATGGGGGGCAATCAGCCCCAGCATTTT | 14 | NA | TRBJ1-5 | NA | TRBV18
CAWNVDFSYEQYF | TGTGCCTGGAACGTGGACTTCTCCTACGAGCAGTACTTC | 13 | NA | TRBJ2-7 | NA | TRBV30
CASSLRGTGELFF | TGTGCCAGCAGCTTAAGGGGCACCGGGGAGCTGTTTTTT | 13 | NA | TRBJ2-2 | NA | TRBV7-6
CASSLKSQGAGYTF | TGTGCCAGCAGCTTAAAGTCCCAGGGTGCTGGCTACACCTTC | 14 | NA | TRBJ1-2 | NA | TRBV7-2
CASSLGTVSYEQYF | TGCGCCAGCAGCTTGGGGACTGTATCCTACGAGCAGTACTTC | 14 | NA | TRBJ2-7 | NA | TRBV5-1
CASGLGGFHGYTF | TGTGCTAGTGGTTTGGGAGGGTTTCATGGCTACACCTTC | 13 | NA | TRBJ1-2 | NA | TRBV12-5
CASSPDRGEGGEQYF | TGTGCCAGCTCCCCAGACAGGGGCGAAGGGGGCGAGCAGTACTTC | 15 | NA | TRBJ2-7 | TRBD1 | TRBV18
CAWSPAPLGAGTQYF | TGTGCCTGGAGTCCCGCGCCCTTAGGCGCTGGGACCCAGTACTTC | 15 | NA | TRBJ2-5 | NA | TRBV30
CAWSPGQGQYGYTF | TGTGCCTGGAGTCCAGGACAGGGGCAATATGGCTACACCTTC | 14 | NA | TRBJ1-2 | TRBD1 | TRBV30
CASTLEINGRYEQYF | TGTGCCAGCACCCTGGAAATTAATGGGCGCTACGAGCAGTACTTC | 15 | NA | TRBJ2-7 | NA | TRBV6-5
CASGLGVEGTEAFF | TGTGCTAGTGGTTTGGGGGTTGAGGGCACTGAAGCTTTCTTT | 14 | NA | TRBJ1-1 | NA | TRBV12-5
CASSVSGQTNEKLFF | TGTGCCAGCAGTGTGTCGGGACAGACTAATGAAAAACTGTTTTTT | 15 | NA | TRBJ1-4 | TRBD1 | TRBV6-1
CASSPQGANSPLHF | TGTGCCAGCTCACCACAGGGGGCAAATTCACCCCTCCACTTT | 14 | NA | TRBJ1-6 | TRBD1 | TRBV18
CASSHIKTGGDQPQHF | TGTGCCAGTAGTCACATCAAGACAGGGGGAGATCAGCCCCAGCATTTT | 16 | NA | TRBJ1-5 | TRBD1 | TRBV19
CASNQLAGGFYEQYF | TGTGCCAGCAACCAACTAGCGGGAGGGTTCTACGAGCAGTACTTC | 15 | NA | TRBJ2-7 | TRBD2 | TRBV6-5
CASSLQGAQGTEAFF | TGTGCCAGCAGCTTACAGGGGGCGCAGGGGACTGAAGCTTTCTTT | 15 | NA | TRBJ1-1 | TRBD1 | TRBV7-8
CAWSRQGAETQYF | TGTGCCTGGAGCCGCCAGGGGGCAGAGACCCAGTACTTC | 13 | NA | TRBJ2-5 | TRBD1 | TRBV30
CASSPSGRPYEQYF | TGTGCCAGCTCACCTAGCGGTCGCCCCTACGAGCAGTACTTC | 14 | NA | TRBJ2-7 | NA | TRBV18
CASSLAGKMTEAFF | TGTGCCAGCAGCTTAGCAGGGAAAATGACTGAAGCTTTCTTT | 14 | NA | TRBJ1-1 | NA | TRBV7-2
CASSLGRGDTEQYF | TGTGCCAGCAGTTTGGGCAGGGGAGACACCGAGCAGTACTTC | 14 | NA | TRBJ2-7 | NA | TRBV27
CASSEWGVAGNTIYF | TGTGCCAGCAGTGAATGGGGGGTTGCTGGAAACACCATATATTTT | 15 | NA | TRBJ1-3 | NA | TRBV25-1
CASTIGGPASYGYTF | TGTGCCAGTACCATAGGGGGACCGGCGAGCTATGGCTACACCTTC | 15 | NA | TRBJ1-2 | NA | TRBV19
CSVETGSTDTQYF | TGCAGCGTCGAGACGGGTAGCACAGATACGCAGTATTTT | 13 | NA | TRBJ2-3 | NA | TRBV29-1
CASSSGGARVEGYTF | TGTGCCAGCAGCTCCGGTGGGGCGAGGGTAGAGGGCTACACCTTC | 15 | NA | TRBJ1-2 | NA | TRBV5-4
CASSQDPRLAGEVEQYF | TGCGCCAGCAGCCAAGATCCCCGACTAGCGGGAGAGGTCGAGCAGTACTTC | 17 | NA | TRBJ2-7 | TRBD2 | TRBV4-3
CASSQGRDRPGSPLHF | TGCGCCAGCAGCCAAGGGCGGGACAGGCCAGGGTCACCCCTCCACTTT | 16 | NA | TRBJ1-6 | TRBD1 | TRBV4-3
CASSQVTSGSENIQYF | TGCGCCAGCAGCCAAGTAACTAGCGGGAGTGAAAACATTCAGTACTTC | 16 | NA | TRBJ2-4 | TRBD2 | TRBV4-3
CASSQVGTEQFF | TGCGCCAGCAGCCAAGTCGGGACTGAGCAGTTCTTC | 12 | NA | TRBJ2-1 | NA | TRBV4-1
CASSLGGAGVLYEQYF | TGTGCCAGCAGTCTCGGGGGAGCGGGCGTCCTCTACGAGCAGTACTTC | 16 | NA | TRBJ2-7 | NA | TRBV28
CASSLGAGANYGYTF | TGTGCCAGCAGCTTGGGGGCGGGAGCTAACTATGGCTACACCTTC | 15 | few | TRBJ1-2 | NA | TRBV5-4
CASRGGSSYNEQFF | TGTGCCAGCCGCGGCGGGAGCTCCTACAATGAGCAGTTCTTC | 14 | NA | TRBJ2-1 | TRBD2 | TRBV2
CASSAGQGNQPQHF | TGTGCCAGCAGTGCGGGACAGGGAAATCAGCCCCAGCATTTT | 14 | NA | TRBJ1-5 | TRBD1 | TRBV6-6
CATSRETGSEQYF | TGTGCCACCAGCAGAGAGACAGGGAGCGAGCAGTACTTC | 13 | many | TRBJ2-7 | TRBD1 | TRBV15
CASSQDGWETQYF | TGCGCCAGCAGCCAAGACGGGTGGGAGACCCAGTACTTC | 13 | NA | TRBJ2-5 | NA | TRBV4-1
CASRLPPGKLFF | TGTGCCAGCCGCTTGCCCCCAGGAAAACTGTTTTTT | 12 | NA | TRBJ1-4 | NA | TRBV27
CASSLEGSWVSTEAFF | TGTGCCAGCAGCTTGGAAGGGTCCTGGGTCTCCACTGAAGCTTTCTTT | 16 | NA | TRBJ1-1 | NA | TRBV5-6